The T cell receptor (beta chain) under discussion was sequenced for a study of circulating and synovial CD4+ cells in juvenile arthritis. Whole-study findings and limits: CPL and bulk CD4 samples differed at least tenfold in T cell genomes. These blood cells shared more CDR3 sequences with synovium than bulk blood. Traditional Vbeta family usage analysis missed the pathogenic-like versus bulk difference.

Donors were patients with active juvenile idiopathic arthritis. Comments on this clone: What it binds is unknown. The junction differs from germline at one of its ends, possibly a read error. Within the sample, other DNA sequences also encode this same CDR3.

Here immunoSEQ multiplex PCR was the method, and the copy in TCRdb shows in-frame clones only, minus some. The sample holds tens of thousands of clones, approximately 96% seen once. Germline values: CDR1 SGHTA, CDR2 FQGNSA. The CDR3 contains 14 residues. This TCR came from a human donor with juvenile idiopathic arthritis. The rearrangement uses TRBV7-2 and TRBJ1-3; 10 bases agree with TRBD1. Sequencing was performed on CD4+ T cells from blood. The CDR3 is CASSLAGTGVTIYF. The CDR3 DNA sequence: TGTGCCAGCAGTTTAGCCGGGACAGGGGTCACCATATATTTT.